These 10 T cell receptor beta chains were sequenced from one sample in a study of shared clonotypes between healthy human individuals. TCRdb keeps only in-frame clones here, not all; method: immunoSEQ multiplex PCR. The repertoire has just over 2,000,000 clones, about 95% of them found once; the top ten carry roughly 1%. CD45RO-negative CD8 cells positively selected for CCR7 made up the naive population, which excluded terminally differentiated effector memory CD45RA+ cells. Input material: naive CD8+ T cells sorted from blood. These receptors originate from a man aged 18 to 35 in good health.

The CDR3 coding sequence is TGTGCCAGCAGTGAAGCACCCACTGGAGGGGAGACCCAGTACTTC. This sequence encodes CASSEAPTGGETQYF. The rearrangement uses TRBV2 and TRBJ2-5; D perhaps matches TRBD2 (6 bases). The V gene lost 0 bases and the J gene lost 5 bases, with 13 bases spanning the gap. In germline, CDR1 is SNHLY, CDR2 FYNNEI. The CDR3 extends over 15 amino acids. Based on the CDR3 plus reference TRBV2 and TRBJ2-5, the full variable domain is EPEVTQTPSHQVTQMGQEVILRCVPISNHLYFYWYRQILGQKVEFLVSFYNNEISEKSEIFDDQFSVERPDGSNFTLKIRSTKLEDSAMYFCASSEAPTGGETQYFGPGTRLLVL.

This rearrangement joins TRBV5-8 to TRBJ2-1; tentatively, D is TRBD1 or TRBD2 (6 bases each). Trimming shortened V by 4 bases and J by 9 bases, and 23 bases separated the two germline ends. The CDR3 has 16 residues. CDR1 is SGHTS and CDR2 is YDEGEE in the germline V gene. The CDR3 loop is CASSLPRGPGAIEQFF. For the CDR3, the DNA is TGTGCCAGCAGCCTACCAAGAGGTCCGGGGGCGATTGAGCAGTTCTTC.

The V call is TRBV11-2, the J call TRBJ2-7, with 8 bases fitting TRBD1. V gave up 5 bases and J gave up 3 bases; unmatched junction bases: 9. The CDR3 sequence is 15 residues long. CDR1 and CDR2 from the germline V gene are SGHAT and FQNNGV. CDR3 sequence (DNA): TGTGCCAGCAGCGTCCCCGGGACAGGATTCTACGAGCAGTACTTC. Translation: CASSVPGTGFYEQYF.

The V gene is TRBV4-3, the J gene TRBJ1-1; 8 bases are shared with TRBD1. The CDR3 has 14 amino acids. J gave up 1 base and V 5 bases, and 3 bases lay outside the gene matches. In germline, CDR1 is LGHNA, CDR2 YSLEER. CDR3 DNA: TGCGCCAGCAGCTTCGGGACAGGGAACACTGAAGCTTTCTTT. Protein sequence: CASSFGTGNTEAFF.

CDR3 amino acids: CASSYSPAGSGNTIYF. CDR3 nucleotide sequence: TGTGCCAGCAGTTACTCTCCAGCCGGCTCTGGAAACACCATATATTTT. The V gene is TRBV6-5, the J gene TRBJ1-3; D gene ambiguous. The V end was cut by 0 bases, the J end by 0 bases, with 9 bases between. This CDR3 has 16 residues. Germline CDR1 and CDR2: MNHEY and SVGAGI.

As regards this clone: Other DNA sequences within the sample encode an identical CDR3. This chain joins TRBV5-6 and TRBJ2-7, with 9 bases lining up with TRBD1. The CDR3 consists of 14 residues. V lost 2 bases to trimming and J lost 4 bases; unmatched junction nucleotides: 4. Germline assignment: CDR1 SGHDT and CDR2 YYEEEE. CDR3 DNA sequence: TGTGCCAGCAGCTTTCCGACAGGGGGTTACGAGCAGTACTTC. As protein: CASSFPTGGYEQYF.

A few counts support this clone. V usage is TRBV5-1 and J usage is TRBJ2-7; D tentatively fits TRBD1 or TRBD2 (5 bases each). CDR3 length: 15 residues. CDR1 is SGHRS and CDR2 is YFSETQ in the germline V gene. Trimming cost V 0 bases and J 2 bases, with 12 bases left between them. The DNA of the CDR3 is TGCGCCAGCAGCTTGGGTGGTGAGGGGACCTACGAGCAGTACTTC. Amino acid sequence: CASSLGGEGTYEQYF.

Concerning this clone itself: The sample carries other DNA sequences with the same CDR3. The chain recombines TRBV15 with TRBJ1-3, with TRBD1 matching 7 bases. Germline values: CDR1 LNHNV, CDR2 YYDKDF (reference sequence). This CDR3 comprises 15 residues. Trimming removed 0 bases from V and 2 bases from J; junction bases left unmatched: 1. The CDR3 sequence: CATSRDRGTGNTIYF. As DNA, the CDR3 is TGTGCCACCAGCAGAGACAGGGGGACTGGAAACACCATATATTTT.

The V and J genes are TRBV28 and TRBJ1-1, with D uncertain. This CDR3 has 15 amino acids. Trimming took off 5 bases at V and 1 base at J, with 14 bases between the two ends. The germline V gene encodes CDR1 MDHEN and CDR2 SYDVKM. The CDR3 sequence: CASSVDLRTNTEAFF. The CDR3 DNA is TGTGCCAGCAGTGTAGACCTCCGGACGAACACTGAAGCTTTCTTT.

On this clone itself: The same CDR3 can be traced to other DNA sequences in this sample. The chain carries TRBV30 and TRBJ2-3; 10 positions agree with TRBD2. Germline CDR1 reads GTSNPN; CDR2 reads SVGIG (reference sequence). CDR3 size: 14 residues. V shed 2 bases, J shed 3 bases, and the junction held 2 bases outside the gene matches. The CDR3 DNA is TGTGCCTGGAGTCTAGCGGGAGCGACAGATACGCAGTATTTT. It encodes CAWSLAGATDTQYF.